This T cell receptor beta chain came from a study of cytomegalovirus exposure and HLA in healthy donors. It was with 60 Vbeta and 13 Jbeta primers that the PCR ran. The protocol was immunoSEQ multiplex PCR, while the TCRdb copy is restricted to in-frame clones and leaves out a portion. The data hold around 190,000 clones, with 79% observed a single time. The V and J ends lost 5 bases and 2 bases, in that order; junction bases with no gene match: 6. The V gene's germline CDR1 is SGHAT and CDR2 FQNNGV. This CDR3 is built from 15 residues. This clone was recorded once. The rearrangement joins TRBV11-2 to TRBJ2-5, with TRBD2 matching over 9 bases. The receptor's source is a woman aged 40 to 50 in good health and CMV-seronegative. Sequencing used PBMCs. The DNA for the CDR3 is TGTGCCAGCAGCGAAAAGCGGGGGGTACAAGAGACCCAGTACTTC. Translation gives CASSEKRGVQETQYF. The full variable domain, rest sourced from reference TRBV11-2 and TRBJ2-5, is EAGVAQSPRYKIIEKRQSVAFWCNPISGHATLYWYQQILGQGPKLLIQFQNNGVVDDSQLPKDRFSAERLKGVDSTLKIQPAKLEDSAVYLCASSEKRGVQETQYFGPGTRLLVL.